This is a list of T cell receptor beta chains from one sample in a study of cytomegalovirus exposure and HLA in healthy donors. Sequencing was performed with immunoSEQ multiplex PCR; in TCRdb, only in-frame clones are kept and a portion is missing. The table shows about 70,000 clones, with 62% occurring only once. What was sequenced was PBMCs. These receptors originate from a man younger than 45 in good health and CMV-seronegative. Each CDR3 is given with its conserved first and last residue.

J gene	V gene	CDR3 protein
TRBJ1-3	TRBV5-6	CASSPGGAGNTIYF
TRBJ2-7	TRBV30	CAWSLGAYEQYF
TRBJ2-5	TRBV9	CASSVVGSQETQYF
TRBJ1-3	TRBV7-8	CASSSTQGPGNTIYF
TRBJ1-5	TRBV18	CASSPRGPNQPQHF
TRBJ2-7	TRBV15	CATSRGGFYEQYF
TRBJ1-2	TRBV2	CASHTDTTNYGYTF
TRBJ2-7	TRBV29-1	CSVPQGAEQYF
TRBJ2-7	TRBV6-1	CASSEVGDSSYEQYF
TRBJ2-4	TRBV6-1	CASSGVVGVLAKNIQYF
TRBJ2-6	TRBV29-1	CSVDLAGGSGANVLTF
TRBJ2-1	TRBV6-1	CASRIDRGHNEQFF
TRBJ2-3	TRBV10-3	CAIRGEGADTQYF
TRBJ2-2	TRBV5-4	CASSLGAGELFF
TRBJ1-6	TRBV6-1	CASSEEHVVPSPLHF
TRBJ2-5	TRBV30	CAWTLLAGGPETQYF
TRBJ1-1	TRBV30	CAWLQENTEAFF
TRBJ2-4	TRBV6-5	CASSPAAKNIQYF
TRBJ1-1	TRBV6-1	CASSVGGQAPEAFF
TRBJ1-2	TRBV6-1	CASSMGDRGPDGYTF
TRBJ2-3	TRBV11-3	CASSPGLAADTQYF
TRBJ1-4	TRBV7-8	CASSWTGGRTNEKLFF
TRBJ2-5	TRBV7-9	CASSRDAAVETQYF
TRBJ2-3	TRBV29-1	CSAGLLAGEADTQYF
TRBJ2-7	TRBV5-6	CASSFRDRYEQYF
TRBJ1-5	TRBV2	CASSEGTGYQPQHF
TRBJ2-7	TRBV7-6	CASSQFREKTGGMSEQYF
TRBJ2-7	TRBV6-6	CASSGDLYEQYF
TRBJ1-5	TRBV7-2	CASSVKQGVNQPQHF
TRBJ2-1	TRBV19	CASSISGGVNNEQFF
TRBJ2-3	TRBV10-2	CASSEVAGLGDTQYF
TRBJ2-7	TRBV4-2	CASSQSAAGEEYEQYF
TRBJ1-1	TRBV27	CASSLWGGDAFF
TRBJ1-2	TRBV30	CAWSTRDRARGYGYTF
TRBJ2-2	TRBV4-2	CASSQDEGAQGGELFF
TRBJ1-3	TRBV14	CASSQVRQGGTIYF